What follows describes a single TCR beta chain. This sample is part of a study of T cell responses to AZD1222 COVID-19 vaccine. Germline CDR1 reads MNHEY; CDR2 reads SVGAGI. V was trimmed by 6 bases and J by 3 bases, leaving 18 bases between them. This CDR3 spans 15 amino acids. The repertoire was sequenced with immunoSEQ multiplex PCR; TCRdb's copy has only in-frame clones and lacks some. The table has 60,000 to 75,000 clones, about 74% seen once. The receptor's source is an adult who received the AZD1222 COVID-19 vaccine. The sample consisted of peripheral blood, taken 28 days after the second AZD1222 dose. The gene calls are TRBV6-5 and TRBJ2-7; D may be TRBD1 (6 bases). The DNA for the CDR3 is TGTGCCAGCAGCCTCAGGGGAATAGTGGACTACGAGCAGTACTTC. Translating it yields CASSLRGIVDYEQYF.